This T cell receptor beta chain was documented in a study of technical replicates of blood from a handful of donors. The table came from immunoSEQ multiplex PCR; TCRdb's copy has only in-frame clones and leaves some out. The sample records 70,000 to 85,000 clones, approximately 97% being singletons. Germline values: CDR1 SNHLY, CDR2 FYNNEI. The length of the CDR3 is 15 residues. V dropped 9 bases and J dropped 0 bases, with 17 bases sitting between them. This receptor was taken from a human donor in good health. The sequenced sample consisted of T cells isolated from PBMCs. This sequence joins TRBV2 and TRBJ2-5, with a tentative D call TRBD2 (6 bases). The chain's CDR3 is CASNPVLADQETQYF. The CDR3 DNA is TGTGCCAGTAACCCGGTTTTAGCGGACCAAGAGACCCAGTACTTC.